This T cell receptor (beta chain) was observed in a study of blood T cells in healthy people across ages. Together with a sample-barcoded 5' primer, a J-beta primer mix was included in a second PCR lasting roughly 6 to 12 cycles. TCRdb passed the 5' RACE reads through MiXCR, listing each CDR3 protein once. Of under 700,000 distinct CDR3 sequences in the sample, 20% to 30% are singletons; the top ten hold 8.7%. V lost 6 bases to trimming and J lost 3 bases; unmatched junction nucleotides: 4. The CDR3 sequence is 14 residues long. The germline V gene has CDR1 ENHRY and CDR2 SYGVKD. The sample was also reused in another study, on T cells of mothers and their children. As that study records: Donation involved a few healthy Caucasian mothers and the six children that they had.

The receptor's source is a boy aged 10-17 years in good health. The chain carries TRBV10-3 and TRBJ2-3; 9 bases are shared with TRBD2. The specimen was blood. CDR3 coding DNA: TGTGCCATCAGGCCTAGCGGGATTACAGATACGCAGTATTTT. Protein sequence: CAIRPSGITDTQYF.